This T cell receptor (beta chain) derives from a study of T cell responses to AZD1222 COVID-19 vaccine. Study findings and constraints: Among AZD1222 vaccinees, only six or seven were seropositive at baseline. Repertoire sampling was restricted to post-peak T cell response timepoints.

Second-dose schedules of about 4 or about 12 weeks were combined. This CDR3 region has 15 residues. Trimming at V came to 3 bases and at J to 2 bases, leaving 9 bases not matched to a gene. Looked up from germline, CDR1 is SQVTM and CDR2 is ANQGSEA. TCRdb's table, derived via immunoSEQ multiplex PCR, lists solely in-frame clones and lacks some. The data hold 80,000 or so clones, with approximately 85% observed a single time. With regard to this clone: Its antigen is as yet unknown.

V gene TRBV29-1 combines with J gene TRBJ1-2; 7 nucleotides line up with TRBD1. The source material was peripheral blood, sampled 28 days after the second AZD1222 dose. This TCR derives from an adult who received the AZD1222 COVID-19 vaccine. The CDR3, as DNA: TGCAGCGTTGAGCCGCGGACAGGCGGAAACTATGGCTACACCTTC. This encodes CSVEPRTGGNYGYTF.